The 29 T cell receptor beta chains in this list originate from one sample, sequenced in a study of blood T cell repertoires in COVID-19. Clones were sequenced by immunoSEQ multiplex PCR, and TCRdb holds only the in-frame ones, with some missing. The sample lists about 15,000 clones, about 86% occurring once. What was sequenced was peripheral blood. The receptors come from a human donor in a cohort sampled during active COVID-19.

The table lists this clone with a count of one. The V and J genes are TRBV2 and TRBJ1-2; D unclear. CDR3 length: 15 residues. The germline V gene encodes CDR1 SNHLY and CDR2 FYNNEI. V was clipped by 5 bases and J by 4 bases, with 17 bases between them. CDR3 residues: CASSTLEKPLYGYTF. The CDR3 coding sequence is TGTGCCAGCAGTACACTGGAGAAACCGCTCTATGGCTACACCTTC.

This clone showed up just once. This rearrangement joins TRBV7-2 to TRBJ2-3; D is perhaps TRBD1 (5 bases). Germline lookup yields CDR1 SGHTA and CDR2 FQGNSA. Trimming cost V 3 bases and J 4 bases, with 14 bases left between them. This CDR3 has 15 residues. CDR3 sequence: CASSFMAQGADTQYF. The CDR3, as DNA: TGTGCCAGCAGCTTCATGGCTCAGGGCGCAGATACGCAGTATTTT.

The rearrangement joins TRBV5-6 to TRBJ2-1, with 9 bases identical to TRBD1. CDR3 length equals 15 residues. V shed 3 bases, J shed 3 bases, and the junction held 4 bases outside the gene matches. Germline values: CDR1 SGHDT, CDR2 YYEEEE. CDR3 loop: CASSSQGAYYNEQFF. CDR3 sequence (DNA): TGTGCCAGCAGCTCACAGGGGGCCTACTACAATGAGCAGTTCTTC.

This rearrangement joins TRBV7-2 to TRBJ2-5; the match to TRBD2 covers 7 bases. V gave up 3 bases and J gave up 0 bases; unmatched junction bases: 7. Germline assignment: CDR1 SGHTA and CDR2 FQGNSA. The CDR3 extends over 16 amino acids. In nucleotides, the CDR3 is TGTGCCAGCAGCTTTGGGGGACTACAGTACCAAGAGACCCAGTACTTC. Translating gives CASSFGGLQYQETQYF.

This clone occurred a few times. V and J are TRBV21-1 and TRBJ1-5; the table's D call, TRBD1, has no DNA check behind it. TRBV21-1 is flagged as a pseudogene. The CDR3 sequence is 16 residues long. The DNA for the CDR3 is TGTGCCAGCAGCAAAGGAGAAACAGCTAGCAATCAGCCCCAGCATTTT. It yields the protein CASSKGETASNQPQHF.

The genes are TRBV6-5 and TRBJ1-1; D perhaps matches TRBD1 (5 bases). V shed 5 bases and J shed 1 base, with 11 bases lying between them. The germline gives CDR1 MNHEY, CDR2 SVGAGI. The CDR3 spans 14 residues. CDR3 DNA sequence: TGTGCCAGCAGTAACAGGAACCAGAACACTGAAGCTTTCTTT. Amino acids: CASSNRNQNTEAFF.

The V gene is TRBV11-3, the J gene TRBJ2-5; 10 positions match TRBD1. Germline V gene lookup returns CDR1 SGHNT and CDR2 YENEEA. After removal of 5 bases from V and 4 bases from J, the junction contained 13 bases not matched to a gene. The CDR3 consists of 17 residues. CDR3 residues: CASSQAPGQGVSETQYF. CDR3 coding DNA: TGTGCCAGCAGCCAAGCCCCCGGACAGGGGGTTTCAGAGACCCAGTACTTC.

The chain recombines TRBV6-2 or TRBV6-3 with TRBJ2-7, with 8 positions matching TRBD2. Germline V gene lookup returns CDR1 MNHEY and CDR2 SVGEGT. The CDR3 spans 13 residues. The V and J ends lost 4 bases and 3 bases, in that order; junction bases with no gene match: 2. CDR3 region: CASSLAGYYEQYF. The CDR3 DNA is TGTGCCAGCAGTTTAGCGGGGTACTACGAGCAGTACTTC.

The chain recombines TRBV20-1 with TRBJ2-5, with D hard to call. Germline CDR1 and CDR2: DFQATT and SNEGSKA (reference sequence). The CDR3 length is 11 residues. Trimming stripped 6 bases from V and 3 bases from J, with 8 bases between. CDR3 DNA sequence: TGCAGTGCCAGTCAAAAAGAGACCCAGTACTTC. It encodes CSASQKETQYF.

This rearrangement joins TRBV6-6 to TRBJ2-7; D is unresolved. CDR1 is MNHNY and CDR2 is SVGAGI in the germline V gene (reference sequence). V was cut by 0 bases and J by 6 bases, with 6 bases left in between. The length of the CDR3 is 12 residues. Here the CDR3 DNA reads TGTGCCAGCAGTTACTCTCTCTCCGAGCAGTACTTC. As protein: CASSYSLSEQYF.

This clone was seen only once. This chain links TRBV4-2 with TRBJ2-1; 12 nucleotides match TRBD1. Germline CDR1 reads LGHNA; CDR2 reads YNFKEQ. Losses at the gene ends were 2 bases for V and 9 bases for J; bases not matched to a gene: 5. This CDR3 has 15 amino acids. The CDR3 sequence: CASSQRDRGRGEQFF. The DNA of the CDR3 is TGTGCCAGCAGCCAACGGGACAGGGGGCGTGGTGAGCAGTTCTTC.

The rearrangement links TRBV25-1 to TRBJ2-7; 9 bases align to TRBD1. J gave up 2 bases and V 5 bases, and 10 bases lay outside the gene matches. The CDR3 runs 16 residues. CDR1 MGHDK and CDR2 SYGVNS come from the germline V gene. The DNA of the CDR3 is TGTGCCAGCAGTACCCACGGACAGGGGAATACCTACGAGCAGTACTTC. Translation gives CASSTHGQGNTYEQYF.

This clone was detected only once. The chain joins TRBV28 to TRBJ2-5; TRBD2 matches at 12 bases. Germline values: CDR1 MDHEN, CDR2 SYDVKM. The J segment lost 5 bases and the V segment lost 6 bases, leaving 4 bases of the junction unmatched. CDR3 length: 14 residues. CDR3 nucleotides: TGTGCCAGCAGACTAGCGGGGGGTCGGGAGACCCAGTACTTC. Protein: CASRLAGGRETQYF.

The rearrangement joins TRBV18 to TRBJ2-3; D unresolved. Per the germline V gene, CDR1 is KGHSH and CDR2 is LQKENI. Trimming removed 4 bases at V and 2 bases at J, with 13 bases between. The length of the CDR3 is 15 residues. CDR3 sequence (DNA): TGTGCCAGCTCACTCGACAATCCATTCACAGATACGCAGTATTTT. It yields the protein CASSLDNPFTDTQYF.

The chain joins TRBV6-5 to TRBJ2-7, with D hard to call. The CDR3 totals 13 residues. Germline-derived CDR1 and CDR2 are MNHEY and SVGAGI. V lost 5 bases, J lost 4 bases, and 12 bases lay in between. Here the CDR3 reads CASSRSAMYEQYF. Written as DNA, the CDR3 is TGTGCCAGCAGTCGCTCCGCTATGTACGAGCAGTACTTC.

The gene calls are TRBV3-1 (or the pseudogene TRBV3-2) and TRBJ2-3; 8 bases align to TRBD1. The CDR3 runs to 15 residues. Trimming at V came to 1 base and at J to 2 bases, leaving 2 bases not matched to a gene. CDR1 is LGHDT, CDR2 YNNKEL, per germline (reference sequence). Here the CDR3 DNA reads TGTGCCAGCAGCCAAGGGACAGGGTTCACAGATACGCAGTATTTT. This sequence encodes CASSQGTGFTDTQYF.

V gene TRBV11-3 combines with J gene TRBJ2-7; TRBD2 aligns across 7 bases. This CDR3 has 13 amino acids. The junction had 5 bases not matched to a gene; V was cut back by 5 bases and J by 4 bases. CDR1 SGHNT and CDR2 YENEEA come from the germline V gene. CDR3 in amino acids: CASSPPAGYEQYF. The CDR3 DNA reads TGTGCCAGCAGCCCTCCAGCGGGGTACGAGCAGTACTTC.

The chain recombines TRBV30 with TRBJ2-1, with D possibly matching TRBD2 (6 bases). Germline V gene data show CDR1 as GTSNPN and CDR2 as SVGIG (reference sequence). This CDR3 is 15 amino acids long. V shed 0 bases and J shed 9 bases, with 18 bases lying between them. The CDR3 loop is CAWSVSSVGGLEQFF. In nucleotides, the CDR3 is TGTGCCTGGAGTGTTAGTTCGGTAGGAGGGCTTGAGCAGTTCTTC.

This clone was detected only once. The rearrangement uses TRBV4-3 and TRBJ2-3; 12 bases agree with TRBD1. The CDR3 is 19 residues long. With V trimmed by 0 bases and J by 0 bases, 7 bases remained unmatched. From germline, CDR1 is LGHNA and CDR2 YSLEER. The CDR3 sequence is CASSQDRDRGRASTDTQYF. The CDR3 DNA reads TGCGCCAGCAGCCAAGACCGGGACAGGGGGCGTGCAAGCACAGATACGCAGTATTTT.

The genes are TRBV21-1 and TRBJ2-7; TRBD1 reflects the table's D call only, with no check against the DNA. TRBV21-1 is deemed a pseudogene. This CDR3 has 17 amino acids. CDR3 in amino acids: CASSKVPDRGIPYEQYF. CDR3 sequence (DNA): TGTGCCAGCAGCAAAGTACCGGACAGGGGGATACCCTACGAGCAGTACTTC.

The gene calls are TRBV6-5 and TRBJ2-2; TRBD1 matches 9 bases. The V segment lost 8 bases and the J segment 6 bases; nucleotides outside the gene matches: 7. CDR3 length: 14 amino acids. Per the germline V gene, CDR1 is MNHEY and CDR2 is SVGAGI. The CDR3 region is CASGRDREAGELFF. The CDR3 coding sequence is TGTGCCAGCGGCCGGGACAGGGAGGCCGGGGAGCTGTTTTTT.

Here the CDR3 reads CASSPREIGEQYF. CDR3 sequence (DNA): TGTGCCAGCTCACCTCGGGAGATCGGCGAGCAGTACTTC. The rearrangement links TRBV18 to TRBJ2-7; tentatively, D is TRBD2 (6 bases). CDR1 is KGHSH and CDR2 is LQKENI in the germline V gene. The length of the CDR3 is 13 residues. Deletions cut 3 bases from V and 6 bases from J, with 12 bases between.

The chain carries TRBV24-1 and TRBJ2-3; D is unresolved. This CDR3 is built from 13 residues. The germline gives CDR1 KGHDR, CDR2 SFDVKD. Trimming removed 4 bases at V and 0 bases at J, with 4 bases between. The CDR3 DNA follows: TGTGCCACCAGTGACCTTAGCACAGATACGCAGTATTTT. This sequence encodes CATSDLSTDTQYF.

V is TRBV9 and J is TRBJ2-3; D is possibly TRBD1 (5 bases). Looked up from germline, CDR1 is SGDLS and CDR2 is YYNGEE. Trimming pared 4 bases from V and 3 bases from J, leaving 12 bases between. CDR3 length: 14 amino acids. Here the CDR3 reads CASSSRTTTDTQYF. For the CDR3, the DNA is TGTGCCAGCAGCTCAAGGACAACGACAGATACGCAGTATTTT.

V and J are TRBV7-9 and TRBJ2-1, with D perhaps matching TRBD1 (6 bases). The V end was cut by 5 bases, the J end by 8 bases, with 22 bases between. The CDR3 extends over 16 amino acids. Per germline, CDR1 SEHNR and CDR2 FQNEAQ (reference sequence). CDR3 sequence reads: CASSPTGFTYGDEQFF. The CDR3 region has the DNA TGTGCCAGCAGCCCCACAGGGTTCACATACGGCGATGAGCAGTTCTTC.

The gene calls are TRBV19 and TRBJ2-7; weak D call: TRBD1 (5 bases). This CDR3 is built from 12 residues. The V and J ends lost 5 bases and 1 base respectively, with 6 bases between them. From germline, CDR1 is LNHDA and CDR2 SQIVND (reference sequence). CDR3 loop: CASSGQSYEQYF. Here the CDR3 DNA reads TGTGCCAGTAGTGGACAATCCTACGAGCAGTACTTC.

The V and J genes are TRBV4-1 and TRBJ2-4; 8 bases line up with TRBD1. The V gene end was trimmed by 7 bases and the J gene end by 5 bases; junction bases not matched to a gene: 13. The CDR3 runs to 16 residues. Germline loops: CDR1 MGHRA, CDR2 YSYEKL. CDR3 nucleotides: TGCGCCAGCAAGTCTGGGGATACAGGGGGTGAAAACATTCAGTACTTC. Protein product: CASKSGDTGGENIQYF.

The gene calls are TRBV27 and TRBJ2-2, with D unclear. The CDR3 sequence is 12 residues long. Deletions cut 3 bases from V and 6 bases from J, with 5 bases between. Germline V gene data show CDR1 as MNHEY and CDR2 as SMNVEV (reference sequence). CDR3 in DNA: TGTGCCAGCAGTTTTGCGGCCGGGGAGCTGTTTTTT. As protein: CASSFAAGELFF.

This chain connects TRBV28 to TRBJ2-5; possibly TRBD1 for D (6 bases). Per germline, CDR1 MDHEN and CDR2 SYDVKM. Trimming took off 10 bases at V and 2 bases at J, with 26 bases between the two ends. The CDR3 is 17 residues long. The CDR3 nucleotides read TGTGCCACAAGTTTTGGGGGCCCGGACAGCTTTCAAGAGACCCAGTACTTC. Amino acids: CATSFGGPDSFQETQYF. Full variable domain (rest looked up from reference TRBV28 and TRBJ2-5): DVKVTQSSRYLVKRTGEKVFLECVQDMDHENMFWYRQDPGLGLRLIYFSYDVKMKEKGDIPEGYSVSREKKERFSLILESASTNQTSMYLCATSFGGPDSFQETQYFGPGTRLLVL.